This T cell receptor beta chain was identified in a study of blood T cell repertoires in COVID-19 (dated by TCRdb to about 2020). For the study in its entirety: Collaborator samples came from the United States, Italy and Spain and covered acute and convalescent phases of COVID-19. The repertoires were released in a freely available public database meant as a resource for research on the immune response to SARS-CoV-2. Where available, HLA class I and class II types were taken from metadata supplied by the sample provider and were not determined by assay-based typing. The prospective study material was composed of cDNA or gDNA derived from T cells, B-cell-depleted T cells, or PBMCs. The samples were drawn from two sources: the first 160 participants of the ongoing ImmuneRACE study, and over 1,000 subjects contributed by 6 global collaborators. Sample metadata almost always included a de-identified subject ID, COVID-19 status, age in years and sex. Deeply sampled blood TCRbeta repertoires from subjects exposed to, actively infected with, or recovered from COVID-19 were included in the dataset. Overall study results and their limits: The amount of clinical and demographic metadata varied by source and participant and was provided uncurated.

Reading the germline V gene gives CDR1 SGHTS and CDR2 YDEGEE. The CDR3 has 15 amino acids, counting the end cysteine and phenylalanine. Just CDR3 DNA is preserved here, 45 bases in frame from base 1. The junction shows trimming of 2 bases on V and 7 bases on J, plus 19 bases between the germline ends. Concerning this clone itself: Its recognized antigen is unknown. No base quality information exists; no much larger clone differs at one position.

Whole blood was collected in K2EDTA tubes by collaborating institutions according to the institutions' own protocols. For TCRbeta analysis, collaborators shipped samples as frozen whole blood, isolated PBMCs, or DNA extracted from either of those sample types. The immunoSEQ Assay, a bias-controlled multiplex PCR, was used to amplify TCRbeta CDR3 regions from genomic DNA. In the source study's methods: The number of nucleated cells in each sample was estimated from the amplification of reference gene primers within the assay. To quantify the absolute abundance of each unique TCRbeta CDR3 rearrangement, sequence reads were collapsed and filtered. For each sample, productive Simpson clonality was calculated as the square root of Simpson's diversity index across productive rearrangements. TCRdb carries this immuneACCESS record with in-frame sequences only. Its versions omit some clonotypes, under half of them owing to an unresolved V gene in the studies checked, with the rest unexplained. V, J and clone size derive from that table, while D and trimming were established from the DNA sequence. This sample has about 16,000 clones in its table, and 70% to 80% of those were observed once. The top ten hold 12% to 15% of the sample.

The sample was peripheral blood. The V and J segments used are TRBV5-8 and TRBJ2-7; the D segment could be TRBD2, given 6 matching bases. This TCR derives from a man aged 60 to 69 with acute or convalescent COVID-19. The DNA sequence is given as TGTGCCAGCAGCTTCCCCCGAGGGAGGCTGGGAGAGCAGTACTTC. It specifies CASSFPRGRLGEQYF.